This T cell receptor (beta chain) stems from a study of blood T cell repertoires in COVID-19. Cohort 3 recovered donors had two negative PCRs, clearance, or symptom resolution. Generated by immunoSEQ multiplex PCR, the TCRdb table keeps only in-frame clones and is missing some. Of around 370,000 clones in the sample, 85% to 90% were seen once. CDR1 is LGHNA, CDR2 YSLEER, per germline. This CDR3 contains 17 residues. With 0 bases clipped from V and 4 bases from J, the junction kept 11 bases outside the gene matches. The V call is TRBV4-3, the J call TRBJ1-2; TRBD1 matches 7 bases. The sample comprised PBMCs or T cells enriched from blood (not recorded which). This sequence originates from a woman aged 18 to 35 who had recovered from COVID-19. CDR3 amino acids: CASSQDKVGQEIYGYTF. CDR3 coding DNA: TGCGCCAGCAGCCAAGATAAAGTCGGACAGGAGATCTATGGCTACACCTTC.